This TCR beta chain originates from a study of identical twins. The CDR3 loop spans 15 amino acids. Trimming took 4 bases from V and 3 from J; bases not matched to a gene: 5. In germline, CDR1 is SGHRS, CDR2 YFSETQ. TCRdb passed the 5' RACE reads through MiXCR, listing each CDR3 protein once. Of some 790,000 distinct CDR3 sequences listed, about 20% were seen once; the top ten hold over 10%. In its sample, this clonotype was seen a few times. Another study also made use of these data, one on T cells expressing NK-cell markers.

The V and J genes are TRBV5-1 and TRBJ2-7; 12 bases fit TRBD2. Sequenced material: PBMCs. The receptor was derived from a woman aged 18 to 35 in good health. CDR3 sequence (DNA): TGCGCCAGCAGCCCCGGACTAGCGGGACACTACGAGCAGTACTTC. This gives the protein CASSPGLAGHYEQYF.